This T cell receptor (beta chain) was sequenced during a study of shared clonotypes between healthy human individuals. The table came from immunoSEQ multiplex PCR; TCRdb's copy has only in-frame clones and leaves some out. Of approximately 2,000,000 clones in the sample, about nine tenths were seen once. Germline V CDR1 and CDR2: SNHLY, FYNNEI. Trimming cost V 1 base and J 7 bases, with 14 bases left between them. The CDR3 sequence is 15 residues long. This clone was seen more than once but under ten times. Antigen: not known. Study-wide results and caveats: The study found about 5% of naive CD4 clonotypes shared across a few donors.

The study drew all its donors from Caucasian adults living in Nashville, Tennessee. Investigators divided CD4+ cells into CD45RA+ naive and CD45RA-negative memory subsets. The rearrangement uses TRBV2 and TRBJ1-5, with D possibly being TRBD1 (6 bases). This sequence was found in a man between 18 and 35 years old in good health. Some clones in this sample may be carry-over from other donors' samples. The sequenced sample consisted of naive CD4+ T cells from PBMCs. The subset denotes: CD45RA+ positively selected. CDR3 bases: TGTGCCAGCAGTGAAGAGGGGGGCGCAGAGCAGCCCCAGCATTTT. It is translated as CASSEEGGAEQPQHF.